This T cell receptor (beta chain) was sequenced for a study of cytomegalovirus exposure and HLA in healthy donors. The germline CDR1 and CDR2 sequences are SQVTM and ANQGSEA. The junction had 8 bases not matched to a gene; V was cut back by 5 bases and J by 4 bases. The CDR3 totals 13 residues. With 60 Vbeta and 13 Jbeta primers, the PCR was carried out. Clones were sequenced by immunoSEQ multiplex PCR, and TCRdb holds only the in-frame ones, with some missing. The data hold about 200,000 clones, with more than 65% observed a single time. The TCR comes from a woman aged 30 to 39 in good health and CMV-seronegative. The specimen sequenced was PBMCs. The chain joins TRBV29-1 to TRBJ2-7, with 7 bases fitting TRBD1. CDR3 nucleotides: TGCAGCGTTCGACAGGGCGCTATATACGAGCAGTACTTC. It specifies CSVRQGAIYEQYF.